This T cell receptor (beta chain) was recovered during a study of a mutant IDH1 vaccine in newly diagnosed glioma. Study context: Patients received vaccination from 4-6 weeks after radiotherapy alone, or with temozolomide cycles. Visit V12 was scheduled at week 35 and visit V13 at week 47. Points from the study as a whole: Changes in top peripheral clonotypes did not appear linked to pseudoprogression.

This clone was counted once. The antigen remains undetermined. Time point indicated: week 35, safety follow-up. What each vaccine dose contained was 300 ug of mutant IDH1 20-mer peptide, accompanied by topical imiquimod. During weeks 1, 3, 5, 7, 11, 15, 19 and 23, patients received eight vaccinations. Sequencing was performed with immunoSEQ multiplex PCR; in TCRdb, only in-frame clones are kept and a portion is missing. The sample holds tens of thousands of clones, around 86% seen once. Germline V gene sequence: CDR1 SGDLS, CDR2 YYNGEE. After removal of 5 bases from V and 5 bases from J, the junction contained 9 bases not matched to a gene. This CDR3 has 14 residues.

The chain links TRBV9 to TRBJ2-5; 7 positions agree with TRBD1. Sequenced here: PBMCs, sampled from a glioma patient whose treatment included an IDH1 peptide vaccine. This receptor was taken from a young man with glioma. CDR3 protein: CASSPHRGQETQYF. The CDR3 nucleotides are TGTGCCAGCAGTCCTCATAGGGGGCAGGAGACCCAGTACTTC. Full variable domain (remainder filled in from reference TRBV9 and TRBJ2-5): DSGVTQTPKHLITATGQRVTLRCSPRSGDLSVYWYQQSLDQGLQFLIQYYNGEERAKGNILERFSAQQFPDLHSELNLSSLELGDSALYFCASSPHRGQETQYFGPGTRLLVL.